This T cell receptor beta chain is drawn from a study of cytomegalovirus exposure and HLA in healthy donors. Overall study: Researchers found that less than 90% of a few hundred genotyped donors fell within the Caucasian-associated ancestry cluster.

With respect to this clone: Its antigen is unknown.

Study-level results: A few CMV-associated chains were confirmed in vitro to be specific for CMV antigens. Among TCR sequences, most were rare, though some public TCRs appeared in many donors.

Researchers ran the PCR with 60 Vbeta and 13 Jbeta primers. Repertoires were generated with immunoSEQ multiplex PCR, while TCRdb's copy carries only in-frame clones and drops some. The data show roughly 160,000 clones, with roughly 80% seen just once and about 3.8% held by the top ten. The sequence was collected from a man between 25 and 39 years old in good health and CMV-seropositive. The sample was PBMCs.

The DNA of the CDR3 is TGTGCCAGCGGGCAGGGCCCAGCCGGGGAGCTGTTTTTT. Protein sequence: CASGQGPAGELFF. The V gene is TRBV11-2, the J gene TRBJ2-2, with D possibly being TRBD1 (5 bases). Deletions cut 8 bases from V and 6 bases from J, with 13 bases between. Germline assignment: CDR1 SGHAT and CDR2 FQNNGV. CDR3 length equals 13 residues.